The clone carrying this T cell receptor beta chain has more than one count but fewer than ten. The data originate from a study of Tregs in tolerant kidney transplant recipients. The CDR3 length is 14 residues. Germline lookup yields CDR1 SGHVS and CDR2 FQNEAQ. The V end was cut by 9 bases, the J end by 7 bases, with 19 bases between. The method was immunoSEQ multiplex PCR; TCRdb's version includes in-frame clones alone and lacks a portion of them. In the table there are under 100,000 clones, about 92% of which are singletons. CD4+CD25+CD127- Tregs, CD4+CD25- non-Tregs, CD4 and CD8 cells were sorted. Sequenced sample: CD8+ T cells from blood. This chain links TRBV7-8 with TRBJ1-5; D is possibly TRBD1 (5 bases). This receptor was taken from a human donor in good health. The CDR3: CASTPGGESQPQHF. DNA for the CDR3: TGTGCCAGTACTCCCGGGGGGGAATCCCAGCCCCAGCATTTT.